Listed here is a single T cell receptor (beta chain). As yet, its antigen is unknown. CDR1 is KGHSH and CDR2 is LQKENI in the germline V gene. V was trimmed by 0 bases and J by 5 bases, leaving 15 bases between them. The CDR3 runs to 16 residues. Naive CD4+ cells were CD45RA-selected; the remaining cells were memory. The data are from a study of shared clonotypes between healthy human individuals. Study-wide results and caveats: Clonotypes that were shared across a handful of donors made up roughly 5% of naive CD4 clonotypes.

Deep-level settings were used for running the assay. Only in-frame clones appear in the TCRdb table, and some are missing; sequencing was by immunoSEQ multiplex PCR. Counted here are approximately 340,000 clones, more than 60% occurring once; the ten biggest clones make up roughly a tenth. The clonotype comes from a man aged 25 to 40 in good health. The sample taken for sequencing was memory CD4+ T cells sorted from blood. The subset: CD45RA-negative fraction. The V gene is TRBV18, the J gene TRBJ2-3; D is unclear. The CDR3 loop is CASSPPSGDMGDTQYF. As DNA, the CDR3 is TGTGCCAGCTCACCACCGTCCGGAGACATGGGAGATACGCAGTATTTT.